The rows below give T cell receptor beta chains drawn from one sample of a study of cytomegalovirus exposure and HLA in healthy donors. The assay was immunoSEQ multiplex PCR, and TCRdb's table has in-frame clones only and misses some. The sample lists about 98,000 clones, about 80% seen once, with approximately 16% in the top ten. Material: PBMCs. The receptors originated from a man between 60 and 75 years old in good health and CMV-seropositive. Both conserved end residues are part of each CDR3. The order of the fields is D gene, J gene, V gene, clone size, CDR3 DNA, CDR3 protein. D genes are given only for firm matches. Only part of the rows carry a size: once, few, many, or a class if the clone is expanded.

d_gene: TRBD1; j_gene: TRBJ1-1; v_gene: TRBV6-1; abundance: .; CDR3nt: TGTGCCAGCAGTGGAGGAAACAGGGGGCTGAACACTGAAGCTTTCTTT; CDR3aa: CASSGGNRGLNTEAFF
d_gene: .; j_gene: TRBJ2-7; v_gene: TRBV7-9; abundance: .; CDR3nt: TGTTCCAGCAGCGCAAGCGACAGGCATACCTACGAGCAGTACTTC; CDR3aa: CSSSASDRHTYEQYF
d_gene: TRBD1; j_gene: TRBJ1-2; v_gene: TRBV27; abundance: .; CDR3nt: TGTGCCAGCAGTCCTGGTGGGACAGGGTATGGCTACACCTTC; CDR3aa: CASSPGGTGYGYTF
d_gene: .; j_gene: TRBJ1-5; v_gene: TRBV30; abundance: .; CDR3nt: TGTGCCTGGAGTGTGGCGGCATTTAATCAGCCCCAGCATTTT; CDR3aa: CAWSVAAFNQPQHF
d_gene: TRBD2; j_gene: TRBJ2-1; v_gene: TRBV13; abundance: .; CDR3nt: TGTGCCAGCAGCCTGGTGGGGGGGAGCTCCTACAATGAGCAGTTCTTC; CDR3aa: CASSLVGGSSYNEQFF
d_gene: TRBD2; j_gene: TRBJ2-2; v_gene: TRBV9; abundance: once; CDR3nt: TGTGCCAGCAGCGTTGTGCCAGCGGGGGGGTGGGGGACAACCGGGGAGCTGTTTTTT; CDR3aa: CASSVVPAGGWGTTGELFF
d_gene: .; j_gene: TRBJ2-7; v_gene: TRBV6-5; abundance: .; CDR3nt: TGTGCCAGCAGTTCCCAAAAGGAGCGGGCGGACGAGCAGTACTTC; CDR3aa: CASSSQKERADEQYF
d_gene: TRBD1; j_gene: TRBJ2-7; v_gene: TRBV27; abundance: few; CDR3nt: TGTGCCAGCAGGAGATCGGGACAGAACGAGCAGTACTTC; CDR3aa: CASRRSGQNEQYF
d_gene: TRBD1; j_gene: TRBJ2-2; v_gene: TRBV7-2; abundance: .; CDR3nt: TGTGCCAGCCGGACAGGGTCGAACACCGGGGAGCTGTTTTTT; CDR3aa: CASRTGSNTGELFF
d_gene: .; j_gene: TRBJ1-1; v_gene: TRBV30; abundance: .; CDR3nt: TGTGCCTGGAGAGTCGGAGGGTTAGACACTGAAGCTTTCTTT; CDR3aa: CAWRVGGLDTEAFF
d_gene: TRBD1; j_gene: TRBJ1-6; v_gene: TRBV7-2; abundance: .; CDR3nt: TGTGCCAGCAGCAAGGACAGGATTCGGTCACCCCTCCACTTT; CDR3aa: CASSKDRIRSPLHF
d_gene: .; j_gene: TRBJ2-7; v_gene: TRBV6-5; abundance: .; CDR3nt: TGTGCCAGCAGCCCAGGACAGACCTACGAGCAGTACTTC; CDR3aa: CASSPGQTYEQYF
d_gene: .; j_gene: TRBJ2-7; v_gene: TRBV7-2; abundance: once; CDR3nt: TGTGCCAGCAGCCGCGACTTAATGTCCTACGAGCAGTACTTC; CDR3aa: CASSRDLMSYEQYF
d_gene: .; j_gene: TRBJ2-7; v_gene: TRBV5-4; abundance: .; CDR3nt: TGTGCCAGCAGCTACGGTGAGGCGTACGAGCAGTACTTC; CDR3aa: CASSYGEAYEQYF
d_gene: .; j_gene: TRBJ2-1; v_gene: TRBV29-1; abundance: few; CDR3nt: TGCAGCGTTGCGACTAGCTCCTACAATGAGCAGTTCTTC; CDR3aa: CSVATSSYNEQFF
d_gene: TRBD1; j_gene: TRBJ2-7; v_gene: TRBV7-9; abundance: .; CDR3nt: TGTGCCAGCAGCTCCACAGGGGGCTTTTGGTACGAGCAGTACTTC; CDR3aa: CASSSTGGFWYEQYF
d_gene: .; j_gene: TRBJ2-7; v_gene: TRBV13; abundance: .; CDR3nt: TGTGCCAGCAGCTTAAGGCAGGGCCACGAGCAGTACTTC; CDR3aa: CASSLRQGHEQYF
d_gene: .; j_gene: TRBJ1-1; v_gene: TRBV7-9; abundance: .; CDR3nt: TGTGCCAGCACCCCAGGGGTGATACCCAAGGGGGCTTTCTTT; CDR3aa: CASTPGVIPKGAFF
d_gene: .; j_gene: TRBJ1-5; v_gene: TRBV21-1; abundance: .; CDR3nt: TGTGCCAGCAGCCTCCGGGACAGGGGAAATATTAGCAATCAGCCCCAGCATTTT; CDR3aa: CASSLRDRGNISNQPQHF
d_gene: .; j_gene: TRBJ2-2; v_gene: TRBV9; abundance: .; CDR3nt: TGTGCCAGCAGCCTATTTTCCAGCGGTATTACCGGGGAGCTGTTTTTT; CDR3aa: CASSLFSSGITGELFF
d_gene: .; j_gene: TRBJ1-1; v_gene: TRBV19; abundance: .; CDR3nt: TGTGCCAGTAGTATTGGCGGGCCCATGAACACTGAAGCTTTCTTT; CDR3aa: CASSIGGPMNTEAFF
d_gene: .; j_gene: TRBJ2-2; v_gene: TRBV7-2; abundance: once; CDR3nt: TGTGCCAGCAGCTTATCAGGGGTTACCGGGGAGCTGTTTTTT; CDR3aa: CASSLSGVTGELFF
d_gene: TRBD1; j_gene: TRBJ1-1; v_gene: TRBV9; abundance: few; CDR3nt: TGTGCCAGCAGCGTATTTGACAGGGCGAACACTGAAGCTTTCTTT; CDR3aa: CASSVFDRANTEAFF
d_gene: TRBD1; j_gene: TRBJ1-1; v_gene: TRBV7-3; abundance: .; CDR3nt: TGTGCCAGCAGCTCTCGGACAGGGCTTGAAGCTTTCTTT; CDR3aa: CASSSRTGLEAFF
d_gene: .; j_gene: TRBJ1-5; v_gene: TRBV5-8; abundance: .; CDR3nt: TGTGCCAGCAGCTTGCCTGAGGGTAGCAATCAGCCCCAGCATTTT; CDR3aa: CASSLPEGSNQPQHF
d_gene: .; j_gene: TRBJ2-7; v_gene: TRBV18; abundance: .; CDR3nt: TGTGCCAGCTCACCACGGACTGAATACGAGCAGTACTTC; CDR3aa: CASSPRTEYEQYF
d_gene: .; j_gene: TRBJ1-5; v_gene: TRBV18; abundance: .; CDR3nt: TGTGCCAGCTCACCAACGGAGATAAATCAGCCCCAGCATTTT; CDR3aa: CASSPTEINQPQHF
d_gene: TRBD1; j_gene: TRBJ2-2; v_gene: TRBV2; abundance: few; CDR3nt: TGTGCCAGCACCTCGGGACAGAAGATACCCGGGGAGCTGTTTTTT; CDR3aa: CASTSGQKIPGELFF
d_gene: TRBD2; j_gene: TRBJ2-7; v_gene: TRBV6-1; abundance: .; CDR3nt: TGTGCCAGCAGTGGTCTAGCGGGGGGGTCCTACGAGCAGTACTTC; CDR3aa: CASSGLAGGSYEQYF
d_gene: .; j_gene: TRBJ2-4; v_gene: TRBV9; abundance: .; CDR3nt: TGTGCCAGCAGCCCAGGACAGTTTAACAAAAACATTCAGTACTTC; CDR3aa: CASSPGQFNKNIQYF
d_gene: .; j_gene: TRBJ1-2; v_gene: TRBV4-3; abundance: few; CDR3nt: TGCGCCAGCAGCCAAGACGGAGGGTCGGGCTACACCTTC; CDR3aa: CASSQDGGSGYTF
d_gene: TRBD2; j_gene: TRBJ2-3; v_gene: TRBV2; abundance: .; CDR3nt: TGTGCCAGCTGCGGACTTAGGGGACTAGGGCTGGCCGATACGCAGTATTTT; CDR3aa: CASCGLRGLGLADTQYF
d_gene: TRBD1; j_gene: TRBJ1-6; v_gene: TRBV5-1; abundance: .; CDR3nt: TGCGCCAGCAGCTTGGCGGGGACAGGGGGTGAAACCCTCCACTTT; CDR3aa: CASSLAGTGGETLHF
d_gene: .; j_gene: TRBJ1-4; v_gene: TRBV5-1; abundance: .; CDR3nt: TGCGCCAGCAGCCGAACAGGGATTACTAATGAAAAACTGTTTTTT; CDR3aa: CASSRTGITNEKLFF
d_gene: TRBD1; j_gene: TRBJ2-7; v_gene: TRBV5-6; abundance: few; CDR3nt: TGTGCCAGCAGCTTGATGCAGGGGGCTAGGGGCGAGCAGTACTTC; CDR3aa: CASSLMQGARGEQYF
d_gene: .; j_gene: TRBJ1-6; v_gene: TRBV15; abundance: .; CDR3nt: TGTGCCACCAGCAGAGAGCGGGGGGCCTATAATTCACCCCTCCACTTT; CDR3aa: CATSRERGAYNSPLHF
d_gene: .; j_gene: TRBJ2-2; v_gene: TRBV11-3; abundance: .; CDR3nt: TGTGCCAGCAGCTTAGGGCGGGGCACCGGGGAGCTGTTTTTT; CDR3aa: CASSLGRGTGELFF